This record concerns one T cell receptor (beta chain) sequence. What it recognizes is unknown. The sample's time point: baseline pretreatment blood. Treatment specified: 15 Gy SBRT to primary tumor, nephrectomy 4 weeks later. Radiation-treated patients gave blood at baseline, week 2 and week 4. The patient's renal cell carcinoma had clear cell pathology. Trimming cost V 3 bases and J 6 bases, with 5 bases left between them. This CDR3 has 12 residues. CDR1 and CDR2 from the germline V gene are MNHEY and SMNVEV (reference sequence). The data were obtained in a study of radiation and T cells in renal cell carcinoma. Regarding the study as a whole: Top tumor clonotypes rose in blood 2 weeks post-radiation, then contracted.

TCRdb's table, derived via immunoSEQ multiplex PCR, lists solely in-frame clones and lacks some. The sample consists of roughly 120,000 clones, roughly 80% of them appearing once. The receptor's source is an older woman with renal cell carcinoma. Sequenced here: blood, sampled from a patient whose treatment included radiotherapy and nephrectomy. The chain is built from TRBV27 and TRBJ2-2; D uncertain. CDR3 DNA sequence: TGTGCCAGCAGTTTTATTCCCGGGGAGCTGTTTTTT. Residues: CASSFIPGELFF.